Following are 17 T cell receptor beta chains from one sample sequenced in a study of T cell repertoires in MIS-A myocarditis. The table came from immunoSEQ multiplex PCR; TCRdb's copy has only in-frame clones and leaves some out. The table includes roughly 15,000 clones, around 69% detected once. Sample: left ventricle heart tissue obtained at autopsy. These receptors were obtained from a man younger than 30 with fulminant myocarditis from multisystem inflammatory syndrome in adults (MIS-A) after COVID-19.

CDR3 in DNA: TGTGCCAGCAGCGTAGATCAGGGACTGGACACCATATATTTT. This codes for CASSVDQGLDTIYF. J is TRBJ1-3 and V is TRBV9; possibly TRBD1 for D (5 bases). CDR1 is SGDLS, CDR2 YYNGEE, per germline. The CDR3 runs to 14 residues. The ends were cut back, 0 bases at V and 8 bases at J, with 12 bases in the middle.

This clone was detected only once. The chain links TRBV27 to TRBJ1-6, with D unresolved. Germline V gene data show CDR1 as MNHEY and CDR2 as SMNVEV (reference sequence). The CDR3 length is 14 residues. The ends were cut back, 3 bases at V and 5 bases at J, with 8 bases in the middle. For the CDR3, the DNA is TGTGCCAGCAGTTTTTGGGCGAATAATTCACCCCTCCACTTT. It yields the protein CASSFWANNSPLHF.

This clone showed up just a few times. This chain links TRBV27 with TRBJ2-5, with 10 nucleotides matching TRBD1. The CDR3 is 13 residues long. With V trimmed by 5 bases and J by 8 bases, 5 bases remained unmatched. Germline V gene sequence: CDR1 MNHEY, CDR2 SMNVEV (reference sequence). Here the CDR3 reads CASSPTGGGTQYF. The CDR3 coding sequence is TGTGCCAGCAGTCCGACAGGGGGCGGCACCCAGTACTTC.

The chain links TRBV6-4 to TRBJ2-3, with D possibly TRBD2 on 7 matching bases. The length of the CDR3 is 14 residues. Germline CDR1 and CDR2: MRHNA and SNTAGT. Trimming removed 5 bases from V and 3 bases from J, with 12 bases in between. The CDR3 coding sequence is TGTGCCAGCAGTCCGGGGGGCGGGACAGATACGCAGTATTTT. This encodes CASSPGGGTDTQYF.

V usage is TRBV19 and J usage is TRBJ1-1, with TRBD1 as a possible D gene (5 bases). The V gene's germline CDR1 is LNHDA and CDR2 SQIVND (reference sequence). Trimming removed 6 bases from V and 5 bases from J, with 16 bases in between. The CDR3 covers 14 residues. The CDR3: CASSVGSGITEAFF. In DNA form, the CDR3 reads TGTGCCAGTAGCGTCGGATCAGGGATTACTGAAGCTTTCTTT.

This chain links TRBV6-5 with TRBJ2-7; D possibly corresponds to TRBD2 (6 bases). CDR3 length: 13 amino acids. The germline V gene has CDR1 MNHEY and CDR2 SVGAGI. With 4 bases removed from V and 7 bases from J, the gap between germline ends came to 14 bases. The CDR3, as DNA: TGTGCCAGCAGTTTTCCGGGACTGAGGGAGCAGTACTTC. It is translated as CASSFPGLREQYF.

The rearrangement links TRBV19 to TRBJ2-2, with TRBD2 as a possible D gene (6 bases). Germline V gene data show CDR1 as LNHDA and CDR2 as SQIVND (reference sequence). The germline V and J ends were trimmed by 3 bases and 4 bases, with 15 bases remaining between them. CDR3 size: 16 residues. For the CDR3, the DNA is TGTGCCAGTAGTATCTGGGGACGGGGAGGCACCGGGGAGCTGTTTTTT. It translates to CASSIWGRGGTGELFF.

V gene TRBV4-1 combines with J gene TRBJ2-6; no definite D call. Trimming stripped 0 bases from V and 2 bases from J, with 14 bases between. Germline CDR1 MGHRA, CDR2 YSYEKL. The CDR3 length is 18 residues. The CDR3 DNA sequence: TGCGCCAGCAGCCAAGATCAGGCTCGAAGAACTGGGGCCAACGTCCTGACTTTC. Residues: CASSQDQARRTGANVLTF.

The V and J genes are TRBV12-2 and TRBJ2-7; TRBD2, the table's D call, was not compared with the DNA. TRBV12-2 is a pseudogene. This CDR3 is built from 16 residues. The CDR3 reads CASRLGEFLSSYEQYF. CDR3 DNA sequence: TGTGCAAGTCGCTTAGGGGAGTTCCTAAGCTCCTACGAGCAGTACTTC.

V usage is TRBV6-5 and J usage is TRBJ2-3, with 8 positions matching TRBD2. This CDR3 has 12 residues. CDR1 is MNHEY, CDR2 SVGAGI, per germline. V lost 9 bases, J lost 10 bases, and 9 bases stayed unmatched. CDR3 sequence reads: CASTLTSGSQYF. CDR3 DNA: TGTGCCAGTACCTTAACTAGCGGCTCGCAGTATTTT.

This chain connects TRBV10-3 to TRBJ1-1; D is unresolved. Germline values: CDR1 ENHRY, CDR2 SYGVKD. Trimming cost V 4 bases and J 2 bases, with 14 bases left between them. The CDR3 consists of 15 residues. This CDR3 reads CAISGTDGINTEAFF. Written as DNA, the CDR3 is TGTGCCATCAGTGGTACGGACGGTATTAACACTGAAGCTTTCTTT.

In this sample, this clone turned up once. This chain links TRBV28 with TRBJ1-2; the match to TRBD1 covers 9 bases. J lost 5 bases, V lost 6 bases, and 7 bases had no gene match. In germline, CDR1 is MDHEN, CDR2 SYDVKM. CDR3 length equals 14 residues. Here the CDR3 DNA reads TGTGCCAGCAGAAGACAGGGGGTCGGGTATGGCTACACCTTC. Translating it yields CASRRQGVGYGYTF.

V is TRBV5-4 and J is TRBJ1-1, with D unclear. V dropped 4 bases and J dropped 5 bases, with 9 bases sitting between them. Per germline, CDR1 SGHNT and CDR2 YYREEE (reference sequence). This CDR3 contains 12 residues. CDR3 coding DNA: TGTGCCAGCAGCGTAGTGGGAACTGAAGCTTTCTTT. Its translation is CASSVVGTEAFF.

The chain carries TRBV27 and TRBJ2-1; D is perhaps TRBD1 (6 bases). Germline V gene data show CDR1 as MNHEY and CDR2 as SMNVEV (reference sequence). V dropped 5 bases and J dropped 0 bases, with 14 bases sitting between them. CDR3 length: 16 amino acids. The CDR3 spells CASSLEGHSSYNEQFF. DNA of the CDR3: TGTGCCAGCAGTCTAGAGGGACATTCCTCCTACAATGAGCAGTTCTTC.

The DNA of the CDR3 is TGCGCCAGCAGCCAAGGGCAAGGTCGGAATGAGCAGTTCTTC. It yields the protein CASSQGQGRNEQFF. This chain joins TRBV4-3 and TRBJ2-1; D is ambiguous. This CDR3 has 14 amino acids. Trimming pared 1 base from V and 7 bases from J, leaving 11 bases between. Germline CDR1 and CDR2: LGHNA and YSLEER.

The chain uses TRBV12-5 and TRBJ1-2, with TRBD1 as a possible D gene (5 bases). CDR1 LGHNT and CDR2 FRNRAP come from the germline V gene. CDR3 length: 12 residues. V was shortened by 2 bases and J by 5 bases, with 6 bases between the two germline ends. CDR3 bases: TGTGCTAGTGGTTTGTGGGGGTATGGCTACACCTTC. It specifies CASGLWGYGYTF.

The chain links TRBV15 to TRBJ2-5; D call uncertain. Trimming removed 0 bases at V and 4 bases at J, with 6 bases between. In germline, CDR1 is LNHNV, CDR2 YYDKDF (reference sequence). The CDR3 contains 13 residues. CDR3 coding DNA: TGTGCCACCAGCAGAGATCCGTCAGAGACCCAGTACTTC. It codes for CATSRDPSETQYF.